This paragraph covers one T cell receptor (beta chain) sequence. The sample comes from a study of blood T cell repertoires in COVID-19. Participants were aged about 18 to 95 years, lived in roughly 25 US areas, and enrolled virtually. Assay used: immunoSEQ multiplex PCR; TCRdb lists only in-frame clones, some missing. The table records some 490,000 clones, 70% to 90% of them present only once. The CDR3 has 13 amino acids. Trimming pared 6 bases from V and 0 bases from J, leaving 7 bases between. The sequence derives from a woman aged 60-70 years who had recovered from COVID-19. V is TRBV12-3 or TRBV12-4 and J is TRBJ2-3, with D possibly matching TRBD2 (5 bases). The source material was PBMCs or T cells enriched from blood (not recorded which). In DNA form, the CDR3 reads TGTGCCAGCAGACTAGGGAGCACAGATACGCAGTATTTT. Protein: CASRLGSTDTQYF.